This TCR beta chain was sequenced during a study of cytomegalovirus exposure and HLA in healthy donors. Study-level results: Under in vitro conditions, three CMV-associated chains were confirmed as specific for CMV antigens. Rarity marked most TCR sequences, yet some public TCRs occurred in many donors. According to reports, the classifier identified cytomegalovirus status with high specificity and sensitivity.

Comments on this clone: What it binds is unknown.

The donors belonged to the approximately 120-subject validation cohort, separate from the roughly 700-subject first cohort. The repertoire was sequenced with immunoSEQ multiplex PCR; TCRdb's copy has only in-frame clones and lacks some. The sample comprises around 56,000 clones, around 93% of which are singletons, and roughly 1.8% rests with the top ten. Sequencing used PBMCs. This TCR was sampled from a woman in her late teens or twenties in good health and CMV-seropositive.

CDR3 in DNA: TGTGCCAGCTGGACAGGGGGGAGGACAGATACGCAGTATTTT. It is translated as CASWTGGRTDTQYF. The rearrangement uses TRBV6-5 and TRBJ2-3; 10 nucleotides match TRBD1. The junction had 5 bases not matched to a gene; V was cut back by 8 bases and J by 3 bases. CDR3 length: 14 amino acids. Germline values: CDR1 MNHEY, CDR2 SVGAGI.